A single sample is the source of the 4 T cell receptor beta chains below, sequenced in a study of blood T cells in healthy people across ages. With a J-beta primer mix and a sample-barcoded 5' primer, a second PCR ran roughly 6 to 11 cycles. Using its own MiXCR run on the 5' RACE reads, TCRdb lists one record per CDR3 protein. The sample contains some 1.5 million distinct CDR3 sequences, 28% of which appear only once. Source material: blood. The receptors shown here come from a woman in her twenties or thirties in good health.

DNA for the CDR3: TGTGCCAGCAGTTACATCCATACCCAGGGGGCGAACTATGGCTACACCTTC. Translating gives CASSYIHTQGANYGYTF. V is TRBV6-5 and J is TRBJ1-2, with 8 bases identical to TRBD1. V gave up 2 bases and J gave up 2 bases; unmatched junction bases: 10. Germline CDR1 is MNHEY and CDR2 is SVGAGI. This CDR3 is built from 17 residues.

This clonotype has a handful of counts. The chain employs TRBV7-2 and TRBJ1-6, with a weak D call TRBD1 (6 bases). The V end lost 4 bases, the J end lost 9 bases, and 19 bases lay between the germline ends. This CDR3 contains 16 residues. From germline, CDR1 is SGHTA and CDR2 FQGNSA. DNA for the CDR3: TGTGCCAGCAGCTCGGGTATAGGAGGGGGAGGTTCACCCCTCCACTTT. Translating gives CASSSGIGGGGSPLHF. The full variable domain, its missing parts supplied by reference TRBV7-2 and TRBJ1-6, is GAGVSQSPSNKVTEKGKDVELRCDPISGHTALYWYRQSLGQGLEFLIYFQGNSAPDKSGLPSDRFSAERTGGSVSTLTIQRTQQEDSAVYLCASSSGIGGGGSPLHFGNGTRLTVT.

Concerning this clonotype: This clone may be a read error of a much larger clone one base away. The CDR3 sequence: CASRNRSGNNEQYF. The CDR3 bases are TGTGCCAGCAGAAATAGGAGTGGAAACAATGAGCAGTACTTC. V gene TRBV6-6 combines with J gene TRBJ2-4, with unresolved D. The germline V gene encodes CDR1 MNHNY and CDR2 SVGAGI (reference sequence). CDR3 length: 14 residues. V lost 6 bases to trimming and J lost 13 bases, with 22 bases between them.

This clonotype occurred a few times. V gene TRBV5-1 combines with J gene TRBJ2-3, with no clear D. Trimming took 0 bases from V and 3 from J, leaving 11 bases between them. The CDR3 sequence is 15 residues long. Germline V gives CDR1 SGHRS, CDR2 YFSETQ. CDR3 sequence: CASSLAGQQTDTQYF. In nucleotides, the CDR3 is TGCGCCAGCAGCTTGGCCGGTCAGCAAACAGATACGCAGTATTTT.